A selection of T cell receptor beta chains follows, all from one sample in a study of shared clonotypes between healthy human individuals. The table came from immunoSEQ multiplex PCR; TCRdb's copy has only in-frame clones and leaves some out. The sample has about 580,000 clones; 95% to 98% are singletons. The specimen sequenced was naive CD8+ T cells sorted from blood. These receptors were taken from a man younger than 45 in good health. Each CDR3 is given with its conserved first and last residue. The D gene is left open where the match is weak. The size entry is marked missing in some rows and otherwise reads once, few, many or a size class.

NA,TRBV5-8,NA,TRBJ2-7,TGTGCCAGCAGCAAGGGGACTCTCCTCGCTTACGAGCAGTACTTC,CASSKGTLLAYEQYF
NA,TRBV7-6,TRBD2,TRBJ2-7,TGTGCCAGCAGCTTAGAAGCTAGCGGGAGGCAGCACGAGCAGTACTTC,CASSLEASGRQHEQYF
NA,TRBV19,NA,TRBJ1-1,TGTGCCAGTAGTATAGGTTTTCCGCCAATTTCGGCTTTCTTT,CASSIGFPPISAFF
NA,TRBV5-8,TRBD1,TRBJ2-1,TGTGCCAGCGCCGACAGGGGGCAAGGGTCCTACAATGAGCAGTTCTTC,CASADRGQGSYNEQFF
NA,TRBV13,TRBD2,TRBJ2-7,TGTGCCAGCAGCTCTAGCGGGAACGAGCAGTACTTC,CASSSSGNEQYF
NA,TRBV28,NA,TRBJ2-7,TGTGCCAGCGTCCCCCTAGCGAGCTCCTACGAGCAGTACTTC,CASVPLASSYEQYF
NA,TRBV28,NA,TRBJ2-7,TGTGCCAGCACCACATGGGGCGGCTCCTACGAGCAGTACTTC,CASTTWGGSYEQYF
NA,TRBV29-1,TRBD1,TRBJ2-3,TGCAGCGTTGATCCAATTCTTGGACAGGACCCGCGCACAGATACGCAGTATTTT,CSVDPILGQDPRTDTQYF
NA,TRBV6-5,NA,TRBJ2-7,TGTGCCAGCAGTGTCGGGATTGGCTACGAGCAGTACTTC,CASSVGIGYEQYF
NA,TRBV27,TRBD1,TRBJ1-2,TGTGCCAGCAGAGACCGGGACAGGGGCGACTATGGCTACACCTTC,CASRDRDRGDYGYTF
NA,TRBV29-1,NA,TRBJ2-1,TGCAGCGTTGAGAGACTTCAGCGGGCGGTCGAGGACAATGAGCAGTTCTTC,CSVERLQRAVEDNEQFF
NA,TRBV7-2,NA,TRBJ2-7,TGTGCCAGCAGTTTGGGCGGAACCTACGAGCAGTACTTC,CASSLGGTYEQYF
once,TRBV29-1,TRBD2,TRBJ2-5,TGCAGCGTCGACGACCCCAACACTAGCGGACAAGAGACCCAGTACTTC,CSVDDPNTSGQETQYF
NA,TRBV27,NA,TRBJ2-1,TGTGCCAGCAGTGCTTCGGGACGATTCAATGAGCAGTTCTTC,CASSASGRFNEQFF
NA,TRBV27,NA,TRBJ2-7,TGTGCCAGCAGTATGGGACAATCGGTCTACGAGCAGTACTTC,CASSMGQSVYEQYF
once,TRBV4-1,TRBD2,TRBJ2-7,TGCGCCAGCAGCCAAGGGGGACTAGCGGGGACCTACGAGCAGTACTTC,CASSQGGLAGTYEQYF
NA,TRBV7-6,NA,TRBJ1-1,TGTGCCAGCAGGGCGGAGTTGAACACTGAAGCTTTCTTT,CASRAELNTEAFF
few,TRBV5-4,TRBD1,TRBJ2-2,TGTGCCAGCAGCTTGCTGACAGGGGGAGAAGGCACCGGGGAGCTGTTTTTT,CASSLLTGGEGTGELFF
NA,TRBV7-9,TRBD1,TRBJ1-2,TGTGCCAGCAGCTTACAGGGGGCCAGGTATGGCTACACCTTC,CASSLQGARYGYTF
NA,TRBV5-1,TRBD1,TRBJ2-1,TGCGCCAGCAGCTTGGTCGGGACAGGGGTCAATGAGCAGTTCTTC,CASSLVGTGVNEQFF
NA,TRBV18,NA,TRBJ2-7,TGTGCCAGCTCACCACCGACAGACTACGAGCAGTACTTC,CASSPPTDYEQYF
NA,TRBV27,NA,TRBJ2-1,TGTGCCAGCACCAGTCTCGGAACAGGATCGGAGTGGGTCAATGAGCAGTTCTTC,CASTSLGTGSEWVNEQFF
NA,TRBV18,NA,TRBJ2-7,TGTGCCAGCTCACCAGGGGCAGGGGCCTACGAGCAGTACTTC,CASSPGAGAYEQYF
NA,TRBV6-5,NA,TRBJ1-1,TGTGCCAGCAGTTACGGGGGGCGGGAAGCTTTCTTT,CASSYGGREAFF
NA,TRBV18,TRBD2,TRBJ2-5,TGTGCCAGCTCATTTTTAGCGGGAGGCCAAGAGACCCAGTACTTC,CASSFLAGGQETQYF
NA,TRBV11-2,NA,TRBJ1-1,TGTGCCAGCAGCTTAGTTCCGGTGAACACTGAAGCTTTCTTT,CASSLVPVNTEAFF
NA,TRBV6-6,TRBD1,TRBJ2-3,TGTGCCAGCAGTCCCCAGGGGGACACAGATACGCAGTATTTT,CASSPQGDTDTQYF
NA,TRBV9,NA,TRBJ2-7,TGTGCCAGCAGCGTAGCTACCAGGGACTTTTCCGGGTTAGACGAGCAGTACTTC,CASSVATRDFSGLDEQYF